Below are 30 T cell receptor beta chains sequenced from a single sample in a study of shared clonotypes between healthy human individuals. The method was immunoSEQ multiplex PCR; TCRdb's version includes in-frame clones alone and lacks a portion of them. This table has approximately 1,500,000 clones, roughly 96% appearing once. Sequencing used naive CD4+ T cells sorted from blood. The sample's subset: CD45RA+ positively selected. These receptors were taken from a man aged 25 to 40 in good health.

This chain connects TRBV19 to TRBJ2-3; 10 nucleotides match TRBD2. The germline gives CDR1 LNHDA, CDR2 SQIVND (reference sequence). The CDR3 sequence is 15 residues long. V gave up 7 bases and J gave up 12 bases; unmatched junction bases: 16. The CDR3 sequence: CASTPQGSGRAVQYF. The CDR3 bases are TGTGCCAGTACGCCCCAGGGGAGCGGGAGGGCCGTCCAGTATTTT.

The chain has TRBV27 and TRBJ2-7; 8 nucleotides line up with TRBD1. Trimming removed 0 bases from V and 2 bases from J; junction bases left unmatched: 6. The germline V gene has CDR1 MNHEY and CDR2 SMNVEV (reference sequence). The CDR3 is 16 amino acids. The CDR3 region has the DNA TGTGCCAGCAGTTTATCAAGGACAGGGAATGCCTACGAGCAGTACTTC. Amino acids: CASSLSRTGNAYEQYF.

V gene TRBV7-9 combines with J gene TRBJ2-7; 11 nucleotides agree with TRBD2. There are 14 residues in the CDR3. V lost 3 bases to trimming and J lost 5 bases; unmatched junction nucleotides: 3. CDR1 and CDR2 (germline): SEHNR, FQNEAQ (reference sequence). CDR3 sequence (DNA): TGTGCCAGCAGCTTCGCACTAGCGGGAGACGAGCAGTACTTC. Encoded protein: CASSFALAGDEQYF.

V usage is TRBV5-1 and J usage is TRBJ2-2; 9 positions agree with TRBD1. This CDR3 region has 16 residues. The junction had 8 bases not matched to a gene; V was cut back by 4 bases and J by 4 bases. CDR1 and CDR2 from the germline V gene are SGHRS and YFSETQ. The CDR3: CASSPRDREGTGELFF. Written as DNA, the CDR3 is TGCGCCAGCAGCCCCCGGGACAGGGAGGGCACCGGGGAGCTGTTTTTT.

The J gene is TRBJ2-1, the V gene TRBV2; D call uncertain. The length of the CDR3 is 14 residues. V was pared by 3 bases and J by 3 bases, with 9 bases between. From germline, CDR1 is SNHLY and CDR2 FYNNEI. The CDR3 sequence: CASSDNPFYNEQFF. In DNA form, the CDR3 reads TGTGCCAGCAGTGATAACCCCTTCTACAATGAGCAGTTCTTC.

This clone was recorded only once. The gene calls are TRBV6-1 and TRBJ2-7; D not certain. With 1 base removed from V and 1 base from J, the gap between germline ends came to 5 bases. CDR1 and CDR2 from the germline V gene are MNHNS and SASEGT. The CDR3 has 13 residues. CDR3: CASSEGYSYEQYF. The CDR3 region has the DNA TGTGCCAGCAGTGAAGGGTATTCCTACGAGCAGTACTTC.

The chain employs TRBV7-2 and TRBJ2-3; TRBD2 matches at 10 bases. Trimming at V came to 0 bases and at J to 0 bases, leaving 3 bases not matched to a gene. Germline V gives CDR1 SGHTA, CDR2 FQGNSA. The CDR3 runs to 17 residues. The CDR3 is CASSLAVTSGSTDTQYF. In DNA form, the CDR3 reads TGTGCCAGCAGCTTAGCGGTGACTAGCGGGAGCACAGATACGCAGTATTTT.

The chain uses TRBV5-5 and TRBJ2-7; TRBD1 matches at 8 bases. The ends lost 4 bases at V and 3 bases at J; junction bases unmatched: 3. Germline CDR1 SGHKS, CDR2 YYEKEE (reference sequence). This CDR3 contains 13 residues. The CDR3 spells CASSPTGDYEQYF. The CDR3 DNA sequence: TGTGCCAGCAGCCCGACAGGGGACTACGAGCAGTACTTC.

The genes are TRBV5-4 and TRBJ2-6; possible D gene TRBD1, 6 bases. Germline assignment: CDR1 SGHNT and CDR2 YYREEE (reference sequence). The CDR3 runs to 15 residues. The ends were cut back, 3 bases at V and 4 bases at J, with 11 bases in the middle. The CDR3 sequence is CASSSRTAGANVLTF. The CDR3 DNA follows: TGTGCCAGCAGCTCCCGGACAGCCGGGGCCAACGTCCTGACTTTC.

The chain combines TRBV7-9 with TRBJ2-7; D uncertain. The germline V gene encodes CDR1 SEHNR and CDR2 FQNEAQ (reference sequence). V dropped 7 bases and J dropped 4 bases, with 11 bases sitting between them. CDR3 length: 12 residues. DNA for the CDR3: TGTGCCAGCACCGAGGCCGGTTACGAGCAGTACTTC. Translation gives CASTEAGYEQYF. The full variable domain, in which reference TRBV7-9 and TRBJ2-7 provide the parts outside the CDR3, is DTGVSQNPRHKITKRGQNVTFRCDPISEHNRLYWYRQTLGQGPEFLTYFQNEAQLEKSRLLSDRFSAERPKGSFSTLEIQRTEQGDSAMYLCASTEAGYEQYFGPGTRLTVT.

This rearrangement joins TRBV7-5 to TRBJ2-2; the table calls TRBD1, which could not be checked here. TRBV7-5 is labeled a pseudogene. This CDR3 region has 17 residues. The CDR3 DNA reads TGTGTCAGAAGTCGAATCTGGACAGGCGGAGGGACCGGGGAGCTGTTTTTT. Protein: CVRSRIWTGGGTGELFF.

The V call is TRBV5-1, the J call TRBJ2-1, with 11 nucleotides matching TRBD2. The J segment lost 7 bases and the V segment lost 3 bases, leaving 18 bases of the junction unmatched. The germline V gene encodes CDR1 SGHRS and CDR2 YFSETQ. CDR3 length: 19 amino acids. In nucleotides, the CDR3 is TGCGCCAGCAGCTCCACGCCACACCGACTAGCGGGATTGAAAAATGAGCAGTTCTTC. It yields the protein CASSSTPHRLAGLKNEQFF. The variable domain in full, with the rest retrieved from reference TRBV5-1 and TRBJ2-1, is KAGVTQTPRYLIKTRGQQVTLSCSPISGHRSVSWYQQTPGQGLQFLFEYFSETQRNKGNFPGRFSGRQFSNSRSEMNVSTLELGDSALYLCASSSTPHRLAGLKNEQFFGPGTRLTVL.

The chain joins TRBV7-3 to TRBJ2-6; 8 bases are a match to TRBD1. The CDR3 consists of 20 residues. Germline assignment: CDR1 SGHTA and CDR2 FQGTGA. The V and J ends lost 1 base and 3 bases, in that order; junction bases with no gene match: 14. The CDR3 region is CASSLRGLGTGLVGANVLTF. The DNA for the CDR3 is TGTGCCAGCAGCTTAAGGGGGTTGGGGACAGGCCTCGTTGGGGCCAACGTCCTGACTTTC.

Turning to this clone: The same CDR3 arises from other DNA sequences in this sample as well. CDR3 sequence (DNA): TGTGCCAGCAGCTTGGCGGGGACAGGGACCTACGAGCAGTACTTC. It encodes CASSLAGTGTYEQYF. The rearrangement uses TRBV5-4 and TRBJ2-7; 9 bases agree with TRBD1. The V segment lost 0 bases and the J segment 2 bases; nucleotides outside the gene matches: 3. Germline CDR1 reads SGHNT; CDR2 reads YYREEE (reference sequence). The CDR3 spans 15 residues.

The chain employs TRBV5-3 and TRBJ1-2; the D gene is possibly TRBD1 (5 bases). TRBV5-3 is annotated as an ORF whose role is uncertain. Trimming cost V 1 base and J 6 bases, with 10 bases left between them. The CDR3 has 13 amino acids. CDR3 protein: CARSLKGIDGYTF. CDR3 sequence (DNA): TGTGCCAGAAGCTTGAAGGGGATCGATGGCTACACCTTC.

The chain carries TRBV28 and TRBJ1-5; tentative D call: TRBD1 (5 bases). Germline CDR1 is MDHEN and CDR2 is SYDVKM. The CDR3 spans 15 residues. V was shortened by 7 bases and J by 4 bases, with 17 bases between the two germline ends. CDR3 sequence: CASTPGKGWNQPQHF. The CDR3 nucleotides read TGTGCCAGCACCCCGGGAAAGGGGTGGAATCAGCCCCAGCATTTT.

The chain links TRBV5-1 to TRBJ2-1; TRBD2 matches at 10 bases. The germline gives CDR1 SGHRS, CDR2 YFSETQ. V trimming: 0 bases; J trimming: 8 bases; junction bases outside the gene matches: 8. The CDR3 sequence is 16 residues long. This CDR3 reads CASSLDGSSGRDEQFF. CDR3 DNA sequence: TGCGCCAGCAGCTTGGATGGCTCTAGCGGGAGAGATGAGCAGTTCTTC.

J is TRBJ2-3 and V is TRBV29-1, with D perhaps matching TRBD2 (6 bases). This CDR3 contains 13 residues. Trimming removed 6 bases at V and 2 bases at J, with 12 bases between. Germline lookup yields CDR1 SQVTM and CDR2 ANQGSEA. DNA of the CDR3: TGCAGCGTAGGGACTCGGCTCACAGATACGCAGTATTTT. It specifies CSVGTRLTDTQYF.

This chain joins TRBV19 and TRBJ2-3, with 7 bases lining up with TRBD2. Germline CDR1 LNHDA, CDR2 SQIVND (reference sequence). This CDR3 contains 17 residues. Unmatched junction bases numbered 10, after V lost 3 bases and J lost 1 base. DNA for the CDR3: TGTGCCAGTAGTATTCAAGGGACTACTTTAGGCACAGATACGCAGTATTTT. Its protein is CASSIQGTTLGTDTQYF.

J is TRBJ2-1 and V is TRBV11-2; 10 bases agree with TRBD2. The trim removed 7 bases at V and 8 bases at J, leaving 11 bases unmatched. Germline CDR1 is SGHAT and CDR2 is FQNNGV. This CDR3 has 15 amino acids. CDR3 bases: TGTGCCAGCACCAGAAGCGGGAGGGCCCCCCATGAGCAGTTCTTC. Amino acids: CASTRSGRAPHEQFF.

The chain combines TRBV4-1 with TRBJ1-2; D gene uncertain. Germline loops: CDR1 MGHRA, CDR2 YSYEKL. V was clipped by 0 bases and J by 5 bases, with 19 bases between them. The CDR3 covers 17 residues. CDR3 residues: CASSQEWPARTWYGYTF. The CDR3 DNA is TGCGCCAGCAGCCAAGAGTGGCCCGCTCGGACGTGGTATGGCTACACCTTC.

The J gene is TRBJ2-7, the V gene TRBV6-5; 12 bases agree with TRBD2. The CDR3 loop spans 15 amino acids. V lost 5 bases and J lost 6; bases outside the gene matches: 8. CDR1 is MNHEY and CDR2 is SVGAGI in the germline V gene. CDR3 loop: CASSPWLAGGSEQYF. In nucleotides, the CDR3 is TGTGCCAGCAGTCCGTGGCTAGCGGGAGGGTCCGAGCAGTACTTC.

Here the CDR3 reads CASSLQQVNMNTEAFF. The CDR3 coding sequence is TGTGCCAGCAGCTTGCAACAGGTTAACATGAACACTGAAGCTTTCTTT. The chain recombines TRBV5-6 with TRBJ1-1; possibly TRBD1 for D (5 bases). The CDR3 contains 16 residues. Germline V gene lookup returns CDR1 SGHDT and CDR2 YYEEEE. Trimming removed 1 base from V and 0 bases from J, with 13 bases in between. Using reference TRBV5-6 and TRBJ1-1 for the parts outside the CDR3, the full variable domain is DAGVTQSPTHLIKTRGQQVTLRCSPKSGHDTVSWYQQALGQGPQFIFQYYEEEERQRGNFPDRFSGHQFPNYSSELNVNALLLGDSALYLCASSLQQVNMNTEAFFGQGTRLTVV.

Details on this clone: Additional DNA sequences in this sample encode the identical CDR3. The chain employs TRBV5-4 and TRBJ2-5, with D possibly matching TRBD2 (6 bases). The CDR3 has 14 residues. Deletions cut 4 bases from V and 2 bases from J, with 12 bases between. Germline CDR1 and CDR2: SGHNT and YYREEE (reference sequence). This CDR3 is CASSLGTRQETQYF. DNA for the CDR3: TGTGCCAGCAGCCTCGGGACTCGGCAAGAGACCCAGTACTTC.

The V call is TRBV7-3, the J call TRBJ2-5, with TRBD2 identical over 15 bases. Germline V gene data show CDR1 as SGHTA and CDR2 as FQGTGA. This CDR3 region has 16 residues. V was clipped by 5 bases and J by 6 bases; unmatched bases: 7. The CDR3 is CASSQSGTSGRQTQYF. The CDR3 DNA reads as TGTGCCAGCAGCCAAAGCGGGACTAGCGGGAGGCAGACCCAGTACTTC. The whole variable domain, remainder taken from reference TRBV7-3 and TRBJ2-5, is GAGVSQTPSNKVTEKGKYVELRCDPISGHTALYWYRQSLGQGPEFLIYFQGTGAADDSGLPNDRFFAVRPEGSVSTLKIQRTERGDSAVYLCASSQSGTSGRQTQYFGPGTRLLVL.

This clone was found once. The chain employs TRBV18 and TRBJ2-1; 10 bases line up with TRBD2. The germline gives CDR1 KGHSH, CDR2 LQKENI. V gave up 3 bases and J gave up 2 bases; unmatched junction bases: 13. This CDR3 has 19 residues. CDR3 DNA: TGTGCCAGCTCACCTTTGGAAGCGGGAGGGCCTGGAGCCTACAATGAGCAGTTCTTC. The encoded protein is CASSPLEAGGPGAYNEQFF.

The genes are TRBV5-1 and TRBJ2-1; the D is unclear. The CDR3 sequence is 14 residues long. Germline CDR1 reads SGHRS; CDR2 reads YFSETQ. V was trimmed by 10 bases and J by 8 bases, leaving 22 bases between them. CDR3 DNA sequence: TGCGCCTCCCAGGAGAGGCCCCTCGTGGATGAGCAGTTCTTC. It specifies CASQERPLVDEQFF.

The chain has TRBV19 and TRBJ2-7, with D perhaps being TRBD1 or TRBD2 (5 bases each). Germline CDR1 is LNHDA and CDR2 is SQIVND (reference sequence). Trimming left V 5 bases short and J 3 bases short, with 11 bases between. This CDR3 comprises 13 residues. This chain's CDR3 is CASSRDRNYEQYF. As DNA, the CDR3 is TGTGCCAGTAGTCGGGACCGAAACTACGAGCAGTACTTC.

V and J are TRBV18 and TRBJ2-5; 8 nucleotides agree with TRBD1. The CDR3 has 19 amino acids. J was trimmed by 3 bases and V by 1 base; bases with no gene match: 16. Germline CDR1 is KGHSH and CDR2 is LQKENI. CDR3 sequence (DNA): TGTGCCAGCTCACCACGGTCGATGGGGGGACAGGCTATGGAAGAGACCCAGTACTTC. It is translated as CASSPRSMGGQAMEETQYF.

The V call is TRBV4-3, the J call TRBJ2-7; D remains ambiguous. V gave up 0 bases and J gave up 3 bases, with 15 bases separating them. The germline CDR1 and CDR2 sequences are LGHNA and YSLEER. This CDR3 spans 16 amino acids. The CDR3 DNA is TGCGCCAGCAGCCAAGATTTCCGGGTTGGAGACTACGAGCAGTACTTC. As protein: CASSQDFRVGDYEQYF.